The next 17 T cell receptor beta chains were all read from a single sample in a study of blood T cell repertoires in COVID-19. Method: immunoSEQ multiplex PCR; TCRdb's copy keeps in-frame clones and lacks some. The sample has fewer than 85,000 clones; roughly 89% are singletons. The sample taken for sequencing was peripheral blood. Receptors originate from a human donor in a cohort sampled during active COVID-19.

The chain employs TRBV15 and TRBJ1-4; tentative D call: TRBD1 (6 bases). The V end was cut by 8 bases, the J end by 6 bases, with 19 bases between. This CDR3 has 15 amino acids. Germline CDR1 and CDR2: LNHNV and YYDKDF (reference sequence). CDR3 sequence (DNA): TGTGCCACCGGAAACGTACCGGGACAAGATGAAAAACTGTTTTTT. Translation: CATGNVPGQDEKLFF.

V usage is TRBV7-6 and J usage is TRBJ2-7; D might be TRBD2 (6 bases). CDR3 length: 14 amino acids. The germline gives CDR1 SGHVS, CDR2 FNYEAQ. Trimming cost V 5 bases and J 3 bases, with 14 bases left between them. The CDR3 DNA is TGTGCCAGCAGCCAGTTCCCGGGACTCTACGAGCAGTACTTC. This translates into CASSQFPGLYEQYF.

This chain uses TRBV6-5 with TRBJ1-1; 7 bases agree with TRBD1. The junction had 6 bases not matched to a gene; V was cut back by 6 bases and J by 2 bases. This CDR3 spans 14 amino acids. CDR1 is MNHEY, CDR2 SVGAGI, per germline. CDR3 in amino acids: CASRPGQRNTEAFF. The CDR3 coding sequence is TGTGCCAGCAGACCGGGACAGCGAAACACTGAAGCTTTCTTT.

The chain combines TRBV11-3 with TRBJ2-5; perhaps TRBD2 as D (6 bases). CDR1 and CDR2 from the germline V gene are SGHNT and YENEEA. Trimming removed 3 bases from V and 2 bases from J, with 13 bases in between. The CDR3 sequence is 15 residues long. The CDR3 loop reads CASSLGTAAQETQYF. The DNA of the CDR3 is TGTGCCAGCAGCTTGGGGACTGCCGCACAAGAGACCCAGTACTTC.

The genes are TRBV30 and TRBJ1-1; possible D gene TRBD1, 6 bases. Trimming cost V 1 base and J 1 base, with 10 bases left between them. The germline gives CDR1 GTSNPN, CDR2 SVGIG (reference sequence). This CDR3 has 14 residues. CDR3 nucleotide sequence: TGTGCCTGGAGTGCGACCAGGGGGAACACTGAAGCTTTCTTT. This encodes CAWSATRGNTEAFF.

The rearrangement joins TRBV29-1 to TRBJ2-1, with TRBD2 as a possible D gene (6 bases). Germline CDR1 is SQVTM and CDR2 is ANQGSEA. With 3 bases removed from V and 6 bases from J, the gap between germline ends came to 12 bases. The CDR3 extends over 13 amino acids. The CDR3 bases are TGCAGCGTTGATGGGGACTGGCGCAATGAGCAGTTCTTC. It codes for CSVDGDWRNEQFF.

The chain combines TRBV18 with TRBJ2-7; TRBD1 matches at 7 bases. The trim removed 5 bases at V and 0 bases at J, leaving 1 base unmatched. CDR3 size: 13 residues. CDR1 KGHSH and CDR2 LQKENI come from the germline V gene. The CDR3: CASSRDSSYEQYF. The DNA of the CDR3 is TGTGCCAGCTCAAGGGACAGCTCCTACGAGCAGTACTTC.

In DNA, the CDR3 is TGTGCCAGCAGCTTAGCGATGCAGGGAATCACCTACGAGCAGTACTTC. It is translated as CASSLAMQGITYEQYF. The chain employs TRBV7-8 and TRBJ2-7; perhaps TRBD1 as D (5 bases). This CDR3 spans 16 amino acids. Per germline, CDR1 SGHVS and CDR2 FQNEAQ. V was cut by 0 bases and J by 2 bases, with 14 bases left in between. Using reference TRBV7-8 and TRBJ2-7 for the parts outside the CDR3, the full variable domain is GAGVSQSPRYKVAKRGQDVALRCDPISGHVSLFWYQQALGQGPEFLTYFQNEAQLDKSGLPSDRFFAERPEGSVSTLKIQRTQQEDSAVYLCASSLAMQGITYEQYFGPGTRLTVT.

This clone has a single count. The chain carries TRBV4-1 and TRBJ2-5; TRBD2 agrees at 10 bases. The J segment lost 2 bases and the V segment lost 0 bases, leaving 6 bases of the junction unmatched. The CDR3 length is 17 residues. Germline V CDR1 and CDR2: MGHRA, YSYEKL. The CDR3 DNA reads TGCGCCAGCAGCCAAGATATAGCGGGGGGTGGACAAGAGACCCAGTACTTC. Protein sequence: CASSQDIAGGGQETQYF.

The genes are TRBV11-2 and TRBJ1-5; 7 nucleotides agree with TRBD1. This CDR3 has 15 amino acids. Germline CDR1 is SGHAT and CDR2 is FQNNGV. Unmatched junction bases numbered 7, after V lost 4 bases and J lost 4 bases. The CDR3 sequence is CASSSLQGLNQPQHF. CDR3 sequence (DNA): TGTGCCAGCAGCTCATTACAGGGGTTAAATCAGCCCCAGCATTTT.

DNA for the CDR3: TGTGCCAGCAGTTTAACGGGAGTCGATTCACCCCTCCACTTT. Translated: CASSLTGVDSPLHF. The V and J genes are TRBV28 and TRBJ1-6; D unresolved. The CDR3 is 14 amino acids. Germline CDR1 reads MDHEN; CDR2 reads SYDVKM. Trimming shortened V by 2 bases and J by 8 bases, and 10 bases separated the two germline ends.

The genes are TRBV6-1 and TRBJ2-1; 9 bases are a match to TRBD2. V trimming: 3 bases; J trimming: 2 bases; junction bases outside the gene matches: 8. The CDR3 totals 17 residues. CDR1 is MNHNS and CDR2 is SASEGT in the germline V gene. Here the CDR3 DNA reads TGTGCCAGCAGTGAGGGACCAGCGGGGGGAACCTACAATGAGCAGTTCTTC. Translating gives CASSEGPAGGTYNEQFF.

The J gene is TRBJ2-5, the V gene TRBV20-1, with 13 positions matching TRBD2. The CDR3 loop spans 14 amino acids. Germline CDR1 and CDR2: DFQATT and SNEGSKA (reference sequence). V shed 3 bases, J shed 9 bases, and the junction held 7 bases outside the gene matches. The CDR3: CSASPGTSGVAQYF. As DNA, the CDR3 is TGCAGTGCTAGTCCTGGGACTAGCGGGGTGGCCCAGTACTTC.

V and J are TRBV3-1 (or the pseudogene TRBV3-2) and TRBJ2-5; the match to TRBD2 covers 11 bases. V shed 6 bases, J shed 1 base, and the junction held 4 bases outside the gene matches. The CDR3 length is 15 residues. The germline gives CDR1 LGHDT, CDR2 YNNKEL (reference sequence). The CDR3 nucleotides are TGTGCCAGCAGACTTAGCGGGGGGGTCCAAGAGACCCAGTACTTC. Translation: CASRLSGGVQETQYF.

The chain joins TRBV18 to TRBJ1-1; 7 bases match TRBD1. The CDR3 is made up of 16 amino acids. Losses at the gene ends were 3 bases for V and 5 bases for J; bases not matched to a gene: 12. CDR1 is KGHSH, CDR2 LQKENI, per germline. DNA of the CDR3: TGTGCCAGCTCACCGGGGGAGCAGGGGGTTCGTACTGAAGCTTTCTTT. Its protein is CASSPGEQGVRTEAFF.

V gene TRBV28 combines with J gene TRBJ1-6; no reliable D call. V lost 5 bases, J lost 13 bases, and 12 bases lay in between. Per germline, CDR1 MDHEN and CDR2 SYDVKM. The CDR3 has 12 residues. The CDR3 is CASSRPFSPLHF. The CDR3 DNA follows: TGTGCCAGCAGTCGTCCCTTCTCCCCCCTCCACTTT.

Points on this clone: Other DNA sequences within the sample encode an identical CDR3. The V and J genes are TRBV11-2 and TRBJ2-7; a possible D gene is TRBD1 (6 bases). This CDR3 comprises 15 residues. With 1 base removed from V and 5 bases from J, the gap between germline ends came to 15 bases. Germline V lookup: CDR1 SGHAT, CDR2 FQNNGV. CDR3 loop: CASSLGGPPLDEQYF. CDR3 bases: TGTGCCAGCAGCTTAGGGGGGCCGCCCCTCGACGAGCAGTACTTC.